A single count supports the clone carrying this T cell receptor beta chain. What it binds is unknown. Profiled with immunoSEQ multiplex PCR; TCRdb holds only in-frame clones, not every one. Among several thousand clones listed, less than 90% were seen once. Recipient blood drawn about 28 days pretransplant and days 30, 100, 180 after. The ends lost 4 bases at V and 6 bases at J; junction bases unmatched: 8. The CDR3 runs to 16 residues. From germline, CDR1 is SGHRS and CDR2 YFSETQ. The sample belongs to a study of T cell clonotyping in hematopoietic cell transplantation. Study-wide findings and caveats: At the given depth, recipient repertoires were over 97% de novo clonotypes.

This specimen was peripheral blood mononuclear cells, taken 180 days after allogeneic stem cell transplant. The chain has TRBV5-1 and TRBJ2-1; 12 positions agree with TRBD2. This TCR derives from a female patient in her fifties who had an allogeneic stem cell transplant from an unrelated donor, so the T cells may come from the graft donor. Some clones in this sample may be carry-over from other donors' samples. The DNA of the CDR3 is TGCGCCAGCAGCGTCCAACCGGGACTAGCGGGCAATGAGCAGTTCTTC. Its protein product is CASSVQPGLAGNEQFF. Full variable domain (outside the CDR3, taken from reference TRBV5-1 and TRBJ2-1): KAGVTQTPRYLIKTRGQQVTLSCSPISGHRSVSWYQQTPGQGLQFLFEYFSETQRNKGNFPGRFSGRQFSNSRSEMNVSTLELGDSALYLCASSVQPGLAGNEQFFGPGTRLTVL.